This T cell receptor beta chain originates from a study of blood T cells in healthy people across ages. The V gene's germline CDR1 is MDHEN and CDR2 SYDVKM. This CDR3 spans 13 amino acids. Trimming shortened V by 7 bases and J by 4 bases, and 13 bases separated the two germline ends. Alongside a J-beta primer mix, a sample-barcoded 5' primer served in a second PCR lasting 7 to 11 cycles. TCRdb ran MiXCR on the 5' RACE reads and lists one entry per CDR3 protein. The sample yields 1.2 million to 1.5 million distinct CDR3 sequences, about 43% seen once. The chain uses TRBV28 and TRBJ2-5, with D perhaps assigned TRBD1 or TRBD2 (5 bases each). This receptor was identified in a woman aged 18-35 years in good health. The specimen was blood. This chain's CDR3 is CASTRGDRETQYF. In nucleotides, the CDR3 is TGTGCCAGCACCCGAGGGGACCGAGAGACCCAGTACTTC. Full variable domain (rest looked up from reference TRBV28 and TRBJ2-5): DVKVTQSSRYLVKRTGEKVFLECVQDMDHENMFWYRQDPGLGLRLIYFSYDVKMKEKGDIPEGYSVSREKKERFSLILESASTNQTSMYLCASTRGDRETQYFGPGTRLLVL.